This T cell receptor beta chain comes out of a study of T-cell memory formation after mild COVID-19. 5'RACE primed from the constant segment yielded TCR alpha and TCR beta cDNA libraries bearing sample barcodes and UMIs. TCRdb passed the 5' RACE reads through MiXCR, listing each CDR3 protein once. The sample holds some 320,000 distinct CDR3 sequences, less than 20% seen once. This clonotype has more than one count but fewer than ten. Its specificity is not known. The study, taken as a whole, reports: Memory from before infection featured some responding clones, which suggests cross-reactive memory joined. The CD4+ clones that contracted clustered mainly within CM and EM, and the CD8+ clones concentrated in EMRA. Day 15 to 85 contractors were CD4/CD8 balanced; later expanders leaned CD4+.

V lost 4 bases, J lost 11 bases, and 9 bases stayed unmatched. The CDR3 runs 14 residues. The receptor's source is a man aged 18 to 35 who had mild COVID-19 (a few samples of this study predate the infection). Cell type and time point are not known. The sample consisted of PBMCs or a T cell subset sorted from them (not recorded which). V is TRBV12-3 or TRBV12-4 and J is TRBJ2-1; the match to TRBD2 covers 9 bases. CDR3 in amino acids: CASSSLSSGVQQFF. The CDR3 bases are TGTGCCAGCAGTTCTTTGTCTAGCGGGGTCCAGCAGTTCTTC.